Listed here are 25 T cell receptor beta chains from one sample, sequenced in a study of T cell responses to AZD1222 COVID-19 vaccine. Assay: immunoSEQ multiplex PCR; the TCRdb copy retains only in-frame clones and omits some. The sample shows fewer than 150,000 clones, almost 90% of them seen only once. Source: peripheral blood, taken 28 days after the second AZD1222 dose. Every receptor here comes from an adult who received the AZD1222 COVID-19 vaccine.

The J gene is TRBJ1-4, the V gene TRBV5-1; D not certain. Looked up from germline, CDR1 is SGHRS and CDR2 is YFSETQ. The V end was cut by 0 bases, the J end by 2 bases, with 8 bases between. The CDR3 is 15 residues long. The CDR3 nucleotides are TGCGCCAGCAGCTTGGATTGGTCCACTAATGAAAAACTGTTTTTT. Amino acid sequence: CASSLDWSTNEKLFF.

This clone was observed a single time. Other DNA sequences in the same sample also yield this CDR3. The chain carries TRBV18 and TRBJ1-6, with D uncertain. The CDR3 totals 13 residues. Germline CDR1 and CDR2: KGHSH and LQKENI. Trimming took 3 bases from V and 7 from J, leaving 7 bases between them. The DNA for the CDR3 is TGTGCCAGCTCACCCTCGGTGAATTCACCCCTCCACTTT. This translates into CASSPSVNSPLHF. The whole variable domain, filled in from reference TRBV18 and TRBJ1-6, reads NAGVMQNPRHLVRRRGQEARLRCSPMKGHSHVYWYRQLPEEGLKFMVYLQKENIIDESGMPKERFSAEFPKEGPSILRIQQVVRGDSAAYFCASSPSVNSPLHFGNGTRLTVT.

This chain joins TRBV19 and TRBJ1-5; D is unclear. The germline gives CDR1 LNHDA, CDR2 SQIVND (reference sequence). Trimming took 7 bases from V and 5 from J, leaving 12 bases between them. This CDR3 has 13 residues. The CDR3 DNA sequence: TGTGCCAGTACCACCCGGGGATATCAGCCCCAGCATTTT. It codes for CASTTRGYQPQHF.

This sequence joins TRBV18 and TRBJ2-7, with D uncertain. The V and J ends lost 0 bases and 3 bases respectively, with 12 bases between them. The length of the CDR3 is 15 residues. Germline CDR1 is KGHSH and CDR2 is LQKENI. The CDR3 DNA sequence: TGTGCCAGCTCACCACCAGGCTTTACAAACTACGAGCAGTACTTC. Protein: CASSPPGFTNYEQYF.

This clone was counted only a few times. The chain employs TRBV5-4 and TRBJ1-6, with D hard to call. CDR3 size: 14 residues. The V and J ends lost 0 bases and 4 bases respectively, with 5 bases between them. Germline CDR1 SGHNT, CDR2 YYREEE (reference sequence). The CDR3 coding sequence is TGTGCCAGCAGCTTGGGAGGGTATAATTCACCCCTCCACTTT. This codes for CASSLGGYNSPLHF.

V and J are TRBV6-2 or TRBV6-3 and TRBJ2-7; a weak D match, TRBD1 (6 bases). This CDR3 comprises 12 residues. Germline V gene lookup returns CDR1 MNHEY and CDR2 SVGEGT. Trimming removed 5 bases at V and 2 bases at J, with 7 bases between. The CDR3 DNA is TGTGCCAGCAGTGGACAGACCTACGAGCAGTACTTC. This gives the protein CASSGQTYEQYF.

The CDR3 loop reads CASSEQTPPYEQYF. The CDR3 DNA follows: TGTGCCAGCAGTGAACAGACACCTCCCTACGAGCAGTACTTC. The chain combines TRBV2 with TRBJ2-7; D remains ambiguous. The length of the CDR3 is 14 residues. V shed 2 bases and J shed 2 bases, with 10 bases lying between them. CDR1 is SNHLY, CDR2 FYNNEI, per germline.

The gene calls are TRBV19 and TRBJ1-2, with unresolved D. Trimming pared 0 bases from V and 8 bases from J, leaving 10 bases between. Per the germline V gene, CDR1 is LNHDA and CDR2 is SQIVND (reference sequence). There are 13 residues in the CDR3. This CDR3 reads CASSIEGSSGYTF. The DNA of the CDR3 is TGTGCCAGTAGTATAGAAGGCAGTTCGGGCTACACCTTC.

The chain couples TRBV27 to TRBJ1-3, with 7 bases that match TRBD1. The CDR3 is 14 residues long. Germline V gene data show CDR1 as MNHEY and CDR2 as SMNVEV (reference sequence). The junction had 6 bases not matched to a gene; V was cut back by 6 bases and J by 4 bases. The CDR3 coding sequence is TGTGCCAGCAGCCCCGGGACAGAGGGAAACACCATATATTTT. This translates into CASSPGTEGNTIYF.

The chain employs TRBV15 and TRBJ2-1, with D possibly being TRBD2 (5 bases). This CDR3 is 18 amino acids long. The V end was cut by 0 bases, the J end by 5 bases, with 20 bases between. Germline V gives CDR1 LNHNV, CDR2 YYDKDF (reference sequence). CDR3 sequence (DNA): TGTGCCACCAGCAGAGATCTTCTAGCCCTCGACGTTGACAATGAGCAGTTCTTC. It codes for CATSRDLLALDVDNEQFF.

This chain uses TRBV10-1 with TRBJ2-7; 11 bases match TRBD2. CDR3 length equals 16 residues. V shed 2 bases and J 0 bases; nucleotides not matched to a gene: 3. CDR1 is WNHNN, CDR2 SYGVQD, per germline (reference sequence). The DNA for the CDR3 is TGCGCCAGCAGTGAGACTAGCGGGAGCTACTCCTACGAGCAGTACGTC. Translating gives CASSETSGSYSYEQYV.

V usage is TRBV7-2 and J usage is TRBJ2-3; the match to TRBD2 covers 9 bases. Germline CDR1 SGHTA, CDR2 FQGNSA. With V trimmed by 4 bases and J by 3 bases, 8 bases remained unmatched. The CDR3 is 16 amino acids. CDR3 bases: TGTGCCAGCAGCTACCGGACTAGCGTGGGGACAGATACGCAGTATTTT. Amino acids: CASSYRTSVGTDTQYF.

The CDR3 loop reads CATLFPDRGYGYTF. The CDR3 nucleotides are TGTGCCACCCTGTTTCCTGACAGGGGCTATGGCTACACCTTC. The chain has TRBV2 and TRBJ1-2; 8 bases line up with TRBD1. Germline lookup yields CDR1 SNHLY and CDR2 FYNNEI. With 10 bases clipped from V and 4 bases from J, the junction kept 11 bases outside the gene matches. The CDR3 is made up of 14 amino acids.

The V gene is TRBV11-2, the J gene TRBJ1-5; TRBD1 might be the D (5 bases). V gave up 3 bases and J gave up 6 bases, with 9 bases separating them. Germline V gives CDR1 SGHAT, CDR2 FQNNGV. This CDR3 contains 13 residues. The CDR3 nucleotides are TGTGCCAGCAGCTTGGGGGGGACTCAGCCCCAGCATTTT. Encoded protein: CASSLGGTQPQHF.

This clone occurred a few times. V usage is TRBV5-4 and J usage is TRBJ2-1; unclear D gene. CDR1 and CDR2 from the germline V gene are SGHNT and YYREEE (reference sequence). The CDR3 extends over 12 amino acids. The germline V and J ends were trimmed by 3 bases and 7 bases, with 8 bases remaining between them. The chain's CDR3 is CASSSNRNEQFF. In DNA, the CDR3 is TGTGCCAGCAGCTCGAATAGGAATGAGCAGTTCTTC.

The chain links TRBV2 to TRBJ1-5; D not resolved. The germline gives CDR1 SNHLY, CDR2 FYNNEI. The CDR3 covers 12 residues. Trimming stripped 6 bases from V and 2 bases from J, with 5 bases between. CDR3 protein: CASRVGNQPQHF. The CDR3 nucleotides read TGTGCCAGCAGGGTTGGCAATCAGCCCCAGCATTTT.

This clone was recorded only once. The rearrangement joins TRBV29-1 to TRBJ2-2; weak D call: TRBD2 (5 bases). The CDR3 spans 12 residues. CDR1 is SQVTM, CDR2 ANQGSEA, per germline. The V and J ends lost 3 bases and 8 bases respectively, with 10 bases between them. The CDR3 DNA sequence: TGCAGCGTTGAGAAAGGGAGAGGGGAGCTGTTTTTT. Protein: CSVEKGRGELFF.

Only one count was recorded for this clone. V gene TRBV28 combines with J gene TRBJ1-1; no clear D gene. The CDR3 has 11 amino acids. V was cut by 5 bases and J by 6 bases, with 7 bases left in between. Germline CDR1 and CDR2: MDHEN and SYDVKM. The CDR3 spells CASSKYPEAFF. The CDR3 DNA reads TGTGCCAGCAGTAAATACCCTGAAGCTTTCTTT.

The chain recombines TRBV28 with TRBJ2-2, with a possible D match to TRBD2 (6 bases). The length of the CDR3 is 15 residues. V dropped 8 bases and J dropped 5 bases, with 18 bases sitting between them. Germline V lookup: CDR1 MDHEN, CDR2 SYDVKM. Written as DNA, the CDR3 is TGTGCCAGCGGAGGGGAAATGAGTTGGACCGGGGAGCTGTTTTTT. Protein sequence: CASGGEMSWTGELFF.

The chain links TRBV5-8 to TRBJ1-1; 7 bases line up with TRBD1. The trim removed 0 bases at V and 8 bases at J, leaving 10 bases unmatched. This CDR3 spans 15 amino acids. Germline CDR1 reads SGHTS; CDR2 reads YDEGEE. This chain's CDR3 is CASSLDAGTAREAFF. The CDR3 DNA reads TGTGCCAGCAGCTTGGATGCCGGGACAGCAAGAGAAGCTTTCTTT.

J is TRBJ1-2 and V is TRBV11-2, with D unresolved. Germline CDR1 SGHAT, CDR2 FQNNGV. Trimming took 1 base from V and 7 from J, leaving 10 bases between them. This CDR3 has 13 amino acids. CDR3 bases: TGTGCCAGCAGCTTAGGAGAAAGCAGTGGCTACACCTTC. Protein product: CASSLGESSGYTF.

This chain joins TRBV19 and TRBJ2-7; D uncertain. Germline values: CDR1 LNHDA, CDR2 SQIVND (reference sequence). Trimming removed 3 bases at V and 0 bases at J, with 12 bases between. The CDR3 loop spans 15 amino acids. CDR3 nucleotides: TGTGCCAGTAGTATTGTTGGCAGAGACTCCTACGAGCAGTACTTC. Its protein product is CASSIVGRDSYEQYF.

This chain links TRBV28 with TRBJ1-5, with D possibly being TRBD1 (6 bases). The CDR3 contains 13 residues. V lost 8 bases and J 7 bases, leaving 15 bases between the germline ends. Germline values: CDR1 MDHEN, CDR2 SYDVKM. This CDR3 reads CASSAQGSQPQHF. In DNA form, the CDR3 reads TGTGCCAGCTCTGCACAGGGATCGCAGCCCCAGCATTTT.

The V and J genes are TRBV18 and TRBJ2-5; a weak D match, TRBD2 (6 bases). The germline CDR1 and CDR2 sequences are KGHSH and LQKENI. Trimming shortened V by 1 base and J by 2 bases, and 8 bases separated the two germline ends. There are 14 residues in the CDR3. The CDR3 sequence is CASSPRGLQETQYF. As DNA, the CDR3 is TGTGCCAGCTCACCACGGGGACTGCAAGAGACCCAGTACTTC.

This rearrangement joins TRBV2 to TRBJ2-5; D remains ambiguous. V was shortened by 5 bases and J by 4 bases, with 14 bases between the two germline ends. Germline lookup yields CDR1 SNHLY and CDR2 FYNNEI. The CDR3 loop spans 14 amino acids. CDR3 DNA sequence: TGTGCCAGCAGTCTAGGTCGCGGTGGAGAGACCCAGTACTTC. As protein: CASSLGRGGETQYF.